This T cell receptor (beta chain) was captured in a study of T-cell reconstitution after alpha-beta-depleted transplantation in children (dated by TCRdb to the mid-2010s). Background on the whole study: Using TCR repertoire profiling, the study quantitatively followed how T-cell immune reconstitution unfolded in children after TCRalphabeta/CD19-depleted allogeneic hematopoietic cell transplantation. Summary of the overall study and its limitations: In some patients, the high TCRbeta diversity seen at day 60 was put down to recipient T cells and intrathymic progenitors that had survived conditioning. The apparently early recovery of alphabetaT-cell counts about two months after transplant reportedly depended on only several hundred rapidly expanded clones that came from non-depleted graft cells. Hyperexpanded clone frequencies declined over subsequent months; after one year, T-cell counts and TCRbeta diversity were mostly attributed to newly produced T cells.

Comments on this clonotype: Its target antigen remains unknown. No much larger clone exists at a distance of one base, and base qualities are not known.

The meaning of the sample's treatment or condition label: allogeneic hematopoietic cell transplantation with graft depleted of TCRalphabeta T cells and CD19 B cells. Transplant recipients were children who received TCRalphabeta/CD19-depleted allogeneic hematopoietic cell grafts. The CDR3 runs 14 amino acids, cysteine and phenylalanine included. The sequence is cut down to CDR3 DNA, 42 bases in frame from base 1. As encoded in the germline V gene (reference sequence), CDR1 is SEHNR while CDR2 is FQNEAQ. Trimming removed 3 bases from V and 2 bases from J, leaving 7 bases between the germline ends. The library was generated by PCR. Sequencing instrument: Illumina HiSeq 2500. To normalize quantification of the TCRbeta repertoire, the TCR libraries were built with molecular barcoding that relied on unique molecular identifiers. The public sequencing data were trimmed at Q25 with fastp and processed into clonotypes with MiXCR by TCRdb, which kept only in-frame beta chains. Rows with a matching CDR3 protein are joined into one entry that keeps the most common DNA and genes. The sample records 600,000 to 700,000 distinct CDR3 sequences, about 12% of which are singletons. 0.75% to 0.85% of the sample rests with the top ten.

The clonotype was recovered from a girl aged 2 to 9 with congenital amegakaryocytic thrombocytopenia, due to receive a stem cell transplant. The sample here was PBMCs, taken before TCRalphabeta/CD19-depleted stem cell transplant. This receptor chain uses TRBV7-9 and TRBJ2-2, with a weak D call of TRBD1 (5 bases match). The DNA reads TGTGCCAGCAGCTTCAGGGTTAACACCGGGGAGCTGTTTTTT. Translated, it gives CASSFRVNTGELFF.